This TCR beta chain was sequenced for a study of OX40 agonist ivuxolimab in advanced cancers. Study at large: Partial responses were seen in three patients, one with hepatocellular carcinoma and two with cutaneous melanoma.

The junction had 1 base not matched to a gene; V was cut back by 0 bases and J by 1 base. The CDR3 extends over 15 amino acids. CDR1 and CDR2 (germline): MNHEY, SVGAGI. Assay used: immunoSEQ multiplex PCR; TCRdb lists only in-frame clones, some missing. This sample has more than 75,000 clones, with 84% found just once. The TCR originated in an adult with an advanced solid tumor such as melanoma, head and neck, liver or kidney cancer. The specimen comprised CD4+ or CD8+ T cells sorted from blood, sampled in a trial of the OX40 agonist ivuxolimab. The chain is built from TRBV6-5 and TRBJ2-7; 9 bases line up with TRBD1. The CDR3 is CASSYSDRGSYEQYF. In DNA, the CDR3 is TGTGCCAGCAGTTACTCGGACAGGGGTTCCTACGAGCAGTACTTC.